This T cell receptor beta chain was observed in a study of T cells in Graves' hyperthyroidism and ophthalmopathy. Amplified TCR beta CDR3 regions derived from RNA transcripts. During a first-round RT-PCR of the TCR CDR3, the HTBI primer set was used. TCRdb re-analysed the multiplex PCR reads in MiXCR, keeping a single row per CDR3 protein. The sample records about half a million distinct CDR3 sequences, roughly 20% being singletons. CDR3 size: 16 residues. The V and J ends lost 3 bases and 2 bases, in that order; junction bases with no gene match: 6. Germline V lookup: CDR1 MDHEN, CDR2 SYDVKM. This clonotype was picked up many times. Its target is not known. Study observations and caveats: It was a median about 6.5 months before onset that the model predicted ophthalmopathy. Appearing also in blood were most of the thyroid clonotypes expanded above 0.001.

Recently diagnosed hyperthyroidism of less than 2 months' duration affected patients aged 18 to 65. Exclusion of patients followed from uncontrolled infection, other autoimmune disease, pregnancy or lactation. This receptor was identified in a man aged 18 to 29 with Graves' hyperthyroidism. The genes are TRBV28 and TRBJ2-2, with 7 bases that match TRBD1. The sequenced material came from blood. The CDR3 sequence: CASSFKRGLNTGELFF. The CDR3 DNA sequence: TGTGCCAGCAGTTTTAAAAGGGGGCTAAACACCGGGGAGCTGTTTTTT.